Shown below are 9 T cell receptor beta chains from a single sample sequenced in a study of shared clonotypes between healthy human individuals. Assay: immunoSEQ multiplex PCR; the TCRdb copy retains only in-frame clones and omits some. The sample lists 190,000 or so clones; roughly 70% were seen once. What was sequenced was memory CD4+ T cells sorted from blood. Subset specified: CD45RA-negative fraction. The receptors come from a man aged 30 to 39 in good health.

The rearrangement uses TRBV19 and TRBJ2-5; D call uncertain. CDR3 length: 15 amino acids. The germline V gene encodes CDR1 LNHDA and CDR2 SQIVND (reference sequence). The germline V and J ends were trimmed by 6 bases and 1 base, with 15 bases remaining between them. CDR3 region: CASSQVQRVQETQYF. The CDR3 DNA reads as TGTGCCAGTAGCCAGGTACAAAGAGTCCAAGAGACCCAGTACTTC. The full variable domain, completed using reference TRBV19 and TRBJ2-5, is DGGITQSPKYLFRKEGQNVTLSCEQNLNHDAMYWYRQDPGQGLRLIYYSQIVNDFQKGDIAEGYSVSREKKESFPLTVTSAQKNPTAFYLCASSQVQRVQETQYFGPGTRLLVL.

V gene TRBV7-2 combines with J gene TRBJ2-1; no definite D call. CDR3 size: 16 residues. Germline CDR1 reads SGHTA; CDR2 reads FQGNSA. V lost 0 bases to trimming and J lost 0 bases, with 9 bases between them. The CDR3: CASSLAFSNSYNEQFF. The CDR3 DNA follows: TGTGCCAGCAGCTTAGCATTCAGTAACTCCTACAATGAGCAGTTCTTC.

Comment on this clone: This specimen includes other DNA sequences encoding the same CDR3. The chain joins TRBV5-4 to TRBJ2-5; TRBD1 might be the D (5 bases). Trimming removed 2 bases from V and 1 base from J, with 6 bases in between. Germline CDR1 and CDR2: SGHNT and YYREEE (reference sequence). CDR3 size: 13 residues. The CDR3 spells CASSLDSQETQYF. CDR3 bases: TGTGCCAGCAGCTTAGACAGCCAAGAGACCCAGTACTTC.

In its sample, this clone was seen a few times. This chain links TRBV29-1 with TRBJ1-1; D is perhaps TRBD1 (5 bases). The V and J ends lost 3 bases and 10 bases respectively, with 15 bases between them. Germline CDR1 is SQVTM and CDR2 is ANQGSEA. The CDR3 totals 12 residues. CDR3 region: CSVESIRRGAFF. The CDR3 region has the DNA TGCAGCGTTGAGTCGATCCGTAGGGGAGCTTTCTTT.

V usage is TRBV30 and J usage is TRBJ1-2; 7 bases match TRBD1. This CDR3 spans 15 amino acids. V lost 0 bases to trimming and J lost 8 bases; unmatched junction nucleotides: 12. Germline values: CDR1 GTSNPN, CDR2 SVGIG (reference sequence). The CDR3 reads CAWSVGGQVPGGYTF. CDR3 DNA sequence: TGTGCCTGGAGTGTAGGAGGACAGGTCCCAGGAGGCTACACCTTC.

The chain couples TRBV6-1 to TRBJ1-3, with D uncertain. CDR1 and CDR2 (germline): MNHNS, SASEGT. This CDR3 region has 12 residues. V was cut by 8 bases and J by 2 bases, with 7 bases left in between. The CDR3 nucleotides read TGTGCCAGCTACTCAGCTGGAAACACCATATATTTT. As protein: CASYSAGNTIYF.

The chain joins TRBV5-1 to TRBJ1-4; the match to TRBD1 covers 8 bases. The V and J ends lost 6 bases and 3 bases, in that order; junction bases with no gene match: 13. From germline, CDR1 is SGHRS and CDR2 YFSETQ. This CDR3 contains 17 residues. The CDR3 DNA follows: TGCGCCAGCACGGGAGGACAGGGTCGGCGATCTAATGAAAAACTGTTTTTT. Translating it yields CASTGGQGRRSNEKLFF.

This clone was seen at least ten times. The chain is built from TRBV7-8 and TRBJ2-7; weak D call: TRBD2 (5 bases). The V end was cut by 10 bases, the J end by 3 bases, with 16 bases between. The CDR3 runs 13 residues. The V gene's germline CDR1 is SGHVS and CDR2 FQNEAQ. In nucleotides, the CDR3 is TGTGCCACGGGTAGCCTGGGGAGCTACGAGCAGTACTTC. This translates into CATGSLGSYEQYF.

The chain has TRBV10-3 and TRBJ2-7; 7 bases fit TRBD2. This CDR3 has 13 residues. Germline-derived CDR1 and CDR2 are ENHRY and SYGVKD. J lost 9 bases, V lost 4 bases, and 9 bases had no gene match. The DNA for the CDR3 is TGTGCCATCAGTGGCAGTGCGGGAGCGGTGCAGTACTTC. Translation gives CAISGSAGAVQYF.